This T cell receptor beta chain was profiled in a study of T cell responses to AZD1222 COVID-19 vaccine. Sequenced by immunoSEQ multiplex PCR; TCRdb stores in-frame clones only, minus some. The data show 99,000 or so clones, 82% seen once. On this clone: Antigen unknown.

This CDR3 is 17 amino acids long. Germline CDR1 is SGHRS and CDR2 is YFSETQ. J gave up 5 bases and V 2 bases, and 12 bases lay outside the gene matches. General observations from the study: After the peak T cell response, and only then, were repertoires sampled. The donor cohort was predominantly white British with a female majority, and clonal diversity may have been underestimated. Only 5 or 6 individuals given AZD1222 were seropositive at baseline.

Sequenced here: peripheral blood, sampled on day 0 of AZD1222 vaccination. This chain links TRBV5-1 with TRBJ1-5; 8 bases map to TRBD1. This receptor was obtained from an adult in good health. Here the CDR3 DNA reads TGCGCCAGCAGCTTTATTTCTCCCCACAGGGGGGATCAGCCCCAGCATTTT. Protein: CASSFISPHRGDQPQHF.